The 23 T cell receptor beta chains below all came from one sample that was sequenced in a study of cytomegalovirus exposure and HLA in healthy donors. PCR amplification relied on 60 Vbeta primers (plus 13 Jbeta primers). The table came from immunoSEQ multiplex PCR; TCRdb's copy has only in-frame clones and leaves some out. The sample shows some 140,000 clones, and roughly 1.6% sits with its ten largest clones. The sequenced sample consisted of PBMCs. All receptors derive from a woman between 40 and 50 years old in good health and CMV-seronegative.

The rearrangement links TRBV7-2 to TRBJ1-2; TRBD1 matches 9 bases. CDR1 is SGHTA and CDR2 is FQGNSA in the germline V gene. The CDR3 runs 15 residues. V gave up 6 bases and J gave up 4 bases; unmatched junction bases: 9. The CDR3 coding sequence is TGTGCCAGCAGTTGGGGACAGGGAAAAGGCTATGGCTACACCTTC. It yields the protein CASSWGQGKGYGYTF.

The gene calls are TRBV25-1 and TRBJ2-5; 8 bases align to TRBD1. Germline V gene lookup returns CDR1 MGHDK and CDR2 SYGVNS. Trimming took 3 bases from V and 3 from J; bases not matched to a gene: 3. The CDR3 is 14 amino acids. Here the CDR3 reads CASSETGAKETQYF. As DNA, the CDR3 is TGTGCCAGCAGTGAGACAGGGGCGAAAGAGACCCAGTACTTC.

The chain has TRBV28 and TRBJ1-3, with 9 bases that match TRBD1. Germline-derived CDR1 and CDR2 are MDHEN and SYDVKM. This CDR3 spans 16 amino acids. Trimming cost V 4 bases and J 2 bases; bases outside gene matches: 6. CDR3 residues: CASSSTGQGTGNTIYF. DNA of the CDR3: TGTGCCAGCAGTTCCACGGGACAGGGAACTGGAAACACCATATATTTT.

This chain uses TRBV11-3 with TRBJ2-3, with TRBD2 matching over 8 bases. The V segment lost 4 bases and the J segment 4 bases; nucleotides outside the gene matches: 10. CDR1 is SGHNT, CDR2 YENEEA, per germline. CDR3 length: 16 amino acids. DNA of the CDR3: TGTGCCAGCAGCTCTCTAGCGGGCCTAGACGCAGATACGCAGTATTTT. It encodes CASSSLAGLDADTQYF. The full variable domain, rest sourced from reference TRBV11-3 and TRBJ2-3, is EAGVVQSPRYKIIEKKQPVAFWCNPISGHNTLYWYLQNLGQGPELLIRYENEEAVDDSQLPKDRFSAERLKGVDSTLKIQPAELGDSAVYLCASSSLAGLDADTQYFGPGTRLTVL.

The chain has TRBV2 and TRBJ2-2; D perhaps matches TRBD1 (6 bases). The CDR3 sequence is 15 residues long. V shed 1 base and J shed 4 bases, with 10 bases lying between them. Germline V gene sequence: CDR1 SNHLY, CDR2 FYNNEI. The CDR3 reads CASSEDNRVTGELFF. CDR3 sequence (DNA): TGTGCCAGCAGTGAAGATAACAGGGTCACCGGGGAGCTGTTTTTT.

The chain employs TRBV2 and TRBJ1-4, with 7 bases lining up with TRBD1. Germline V gene data show CDR1 as SNHLY and CDR2 as FYNNEI. V shed 8 bases and J 3 bases; nucleotides not matched to a gene: 12. CDR3 length equals 16 residues. The CDR3 DNA sequence: TGTGCCAGCCGGAGACAGGGAACTTTAGCTAATGAAAAACTGTTTTTT. Translating it yields CASRRQGTLANEKLFF.

In nucleotides, the CDR3 is TGTGCCACCAGCAGAGGGAGAAAAACTAATGAAAAACTGTTTTTT. Translation: CATSRGRKTNEKLFF. The chain recombines TRBV15 with TRBJ1-4; no clear D. CDR1 and CDR2 from the germline V gene are LNHNV and YYDKDF (reference sequence). This CDR3 region has 15 residues. The V end lost 1 base, the J end lost 1 base, and 7 bases lay between the germline ends.

CDR3 sequence reads: CASSVDPGRYEQYF. CDR3 sequence (DNA): TGTGCCAGCAGCGTAGACCCAGGGAGGTACGAGCAGTACTTC. The chain carries TRBV9 and TRBJ2-7; the D gene is possibly TRBD2 (6 bases). This CDR3 region has 14 residues. Germline V CDR1 and CDR2: SGDLS, YYNGEE. Trimming pared 0 bases from V and 4 bases from J, leaving 11 bases between.

The chain is built from TRBV28 and TRBJ1-4, with TRBD1 as a possible D gene (6 bases). The V end lost 5 bases, the J end lost 14 bases, and 21 bases lay between the germline ends. The germline V gene encodes CDR1 MDHEN and CDR2 SYDVKM. The CDR3 consists of 14 residues. The CDR3 reads CASSPPVRGVRLFF. The CDR3 DNA is TGTGCCAGCAGTCCCCCAGTCAGGGGAGTCCGGCTGTTTTTT.

In DNA, the CDR3 is TGTGCCAGCAGCTTAGTTGCGGCAGCCCGTAATGAAAAACTGTTTTTT. Translated, it gives CASSLVAAARNEKLFF. The chain carries TRBV7-2 and TRBJ1-4; D is ambiguous. Between the trimmed V and J ends, which lost 1 base and 4 bases, there was a span of 13 bases. There are 16 residues in the CDR3. CDR1 is SGHTA, CDR2 FQGNSA, per germline.

V gene TRBV29-1 combines with J gene TRBJ2-1; 13 bases match TRBD2. The length of the CDR3 is 12 residues. Germline V gene data show CDR1 as SQVTM and CDR2 as ANQGSEA. The J segment lost 15 bases and the V segment lost 7 bases, leaving 9 bases of the junction unmatched. CDR3 residues: CSARGLAGDLFF. For the CDR3, the DNA is TGCAGCGCCCGTGGACTAGCGGGGGACCTGTTCTTC.

V is TRBV19 and J is TRBJ2-7; tentatively, D is TRBD1 (5 bases). The V and J ends lost 2 bases and 4 bases respectively, with 18 bases between them. In germline, CDR1 is LNHDA, CDR2 SQIVND (reference sequence). CDR3 size: 16 residues. CDR3 sequence reads: CASSIISSSDTYEQYV. CDR3 nucleotide sequence: TGTGCCAGTAGTATAATCTCCAGTTCGGACACGTACGAGCAGTACGTC.

The chain uses TRBV25-1 and TRBJ1-2; 9 bases fit TRBD1. The CDR3 length is 14 residues. CDR1 is MGHDK and CDR2 is SYGVNS in the germline V gene. Trimming at V came to 3 bases and at J to 4 bases, leaving 3 bases not matched to a gene. As DNA, the CDR3 is TGTGCCAGCAGTGACCTGGGACAGGGCTATGGCTACACCTTC. Its protein is CASSDLGQGYGYTF.

The CDR3 sequence is CASSRPFGGGASEQYV. Written as DNA, the CDR3 is TGTGCCAGCAGCCGGCCGTTCGGCGGGGGGGCCTCCGAGCAGTACGTC. The rearrangement links TRBV5-6 to TRBJ2-7, with 9 positions matching TRBD2. There are 16 residues in the CDR3. Germline V gene lookup returns CDR1 SGHDT and CDR2 YYEEEE. Trimming removed 4 bases from V and 6 bases from J; junction bases left unmatched: 14.

In nucleotides, the CDR3 is TGTGCCAGTAGTCTGGGACAGGGAAATCTTCCCGGGGAGCTGTTTTTT. This sequence encodes CASSLGQGNLPGELFF. The chain couples TRBV19 to TRBJ2-2; 9 bases fit TRBD1. The trim removed 5 bases at V and 6 bases at J, leaving 10 bases unmatched. The length of the CDR3 is 16 residues. The germline gives CDR1 LNHDA, CDR2 SQIVND (reference sequence).

V is TRBV15 and J is TRBJ2-3; D may be TRBD1 (5 bases). V was cut by 0 bases and J by 2 bases, with 18 bases left in between. From germline, CDR1 is LNHNV and CDR2 YYDKDF (reference sequence). The length of the CDR3 is 18 residues. The CDR3 DNA reads TGTGCCACCAGCAGAGATTTGCAAAGTGGGGCTTACACAGATACGCAGTATTTT. Encoded protein: CATSRDLQSGAYTDTQYF.

The V and J genes are TRBV4-1 and TRBJ2-3, with D perhaps TRBD2 (7 bases). The germline V gene encodes CDR1 MGHRA and CDR2 YSYEKL. With 4 bases removed from V and 3 bases from J, the gap between germline ends came to 20 bases. The CDR3 length is 17 residues. This chain's CDR3 is CASSRLQRGGLTDTQYF. CDR3 coding DNA: TGCGCCAGCAGCCGCCTACAGAGGGGGGGGCTTACAGATACGCAGTATTTT.

The chain employs TRBV11-3 and TRBJ2-3; D is uncertain. CDR3 length: 12 residues. V gave up 3 bases and J gave up 2 bases, with 3 bases separating them. Germline V gives CDR1 SGHNT, CDR2 YENEEA. The CDR3, as DNA: TGTGCCAGCAGCTTCCACACAGATACGCAGTATTTT. Its translation is CASSFHTDTQYF. Filled out from reference TRBV11-3 and TRBJ2-3, the complete variable domain reads EAGVVQSPRYKIIEKKQPVAFWCNPISGHNTLYWYLQNLGQGPELLIRYENEEAVDDSQLPKDRFSAERLKGVDSTLKIQPAELGDSAVYLCASSFHTDTQYFGPGTRLTVL.

This rearrangement joins TRBV18 to TRBJ1-6; TRBD1 is a possible D gene (5 bases). The CDR3 length is 14 residues. The V end lost 1 base, the J end lost 13 bases, and 14 bases lay between the germline ends. The germline V gene encodes CDR1 KGHSH and CDR2 LQKENI. CDR3 in amino acids: CASSPQGAPEPLHF. The CDR3 DNA follows: TGTGCCAGCTCACCACAAGGGGCCCCAGAGCCCCTCCACTTT.

The gene calls are TRBV9 and TRBJ1-6; 8 nucleotides align to TRBD1. CDR1 is SGDLS, CDR2 YYNGEE, per germline. Trimming took 3 bases from V and 6 from J; bases not matched to a gene: 8. This CDR3 is built from 16 residues. The CDR3 loop is CASSGVGQGGNSPLHF. In DNA, the CDR3 is TGTGCCAGCAGCGGAGTCGGACAGGGTGGTAATTCACCCCTCCACTTT. The whole variable domain, filled in from reference TRBV9 and TRBJ1-6, reads DSGVTQTPKHLITATGQRVTLRCSPRSGDLSVYWYQQSLDQGLQFLIQYYNGEERAKGNILERFSAQQFPDLHSELNLSSLELGDSALYFCASSGVGQGGNSPLHFGNGTRLTVT.

J is TRBJ1-5 and V is TRBV28, with 7 bases matching TRBD1. Looked up from germline, CDR1 is MDHEN and CDR2 is SYDVKM. V gave up 6 bases and J gave up 0 bases; unmatched junction bases: 5. The CDR3 extends over 15 amino acids. The CDR3 here is CASSPTGISNQPQHF. CDR3 nucleotides: TGTGCCAGCAGCCCGACAGGGATTAGCAATCAGCCCCAGCATTTT.

V usage is TRBV4-1 and J usage is TRBJ2-7, with 8 bases lining up with TRBD1. The CDR3 is 16 residues long. CDR1 is MGHRA, CDR2 YSYEKL, per germline. Trimming at V came to 1 base and at J to 1 base, leaving 6 bases not matched to a gene. CDR3 sequence: CASSQGRTGKSYEQYF. The CDR3, as DNA: TGCGCCAGCAGCCAAGGCCGGACAGGGAAGTCCTACGAGCAGTACTTC.

This chain connects TRBV11-2 to TRBJ1-1, with unresolved D. This CDR3 has 13 amino acids. The V gene lost 11 bases and the J gene lost 0 bases, with 13 bases spanning the gap. The germline V gene has CDR1 SGHAT and CDR2 FQNNGV. CDR3: CASLMALNTEAFF. CDR3 nucleotides: TGTGCCTCCCTGATGGCCTTGAACACTGAAGCTTTCTTT.